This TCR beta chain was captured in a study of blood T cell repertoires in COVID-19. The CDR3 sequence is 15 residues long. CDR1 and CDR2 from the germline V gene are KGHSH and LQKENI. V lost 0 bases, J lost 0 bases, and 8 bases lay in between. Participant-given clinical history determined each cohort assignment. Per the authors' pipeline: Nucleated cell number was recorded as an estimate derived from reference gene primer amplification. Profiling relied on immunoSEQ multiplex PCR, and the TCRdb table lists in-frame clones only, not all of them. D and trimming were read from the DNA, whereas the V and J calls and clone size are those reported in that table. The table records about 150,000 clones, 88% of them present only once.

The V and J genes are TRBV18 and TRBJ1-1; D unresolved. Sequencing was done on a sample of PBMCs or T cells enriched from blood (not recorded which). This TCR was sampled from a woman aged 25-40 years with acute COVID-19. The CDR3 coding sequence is TGTGCCAGCTCACCACCAGGACTGCTGAACACTGAAGCTTTCTTT. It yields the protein CASSPPGLLNTEAFF.